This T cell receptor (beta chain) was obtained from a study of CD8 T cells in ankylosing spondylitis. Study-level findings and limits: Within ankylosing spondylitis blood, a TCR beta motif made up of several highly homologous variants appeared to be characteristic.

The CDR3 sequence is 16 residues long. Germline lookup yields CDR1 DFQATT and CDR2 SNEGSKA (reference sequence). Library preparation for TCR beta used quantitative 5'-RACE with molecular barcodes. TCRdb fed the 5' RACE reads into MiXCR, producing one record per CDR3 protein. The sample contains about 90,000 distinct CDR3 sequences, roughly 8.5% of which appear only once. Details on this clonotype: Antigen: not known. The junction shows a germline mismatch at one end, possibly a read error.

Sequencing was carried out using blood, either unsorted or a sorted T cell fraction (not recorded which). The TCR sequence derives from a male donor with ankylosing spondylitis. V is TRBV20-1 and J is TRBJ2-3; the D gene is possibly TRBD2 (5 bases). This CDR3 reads CSARDRKNSVTDTQYF. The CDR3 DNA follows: TGCAGTGCTCGAGATCGGAAAAATAGCGTTACAGATACGCAGTATTTT.